This T cell receptor beta chain comes out of a study of T cell repertoires in cytomegalovirus infection. Whole-study context: Public TCR beta signatures were indicative of both CMV infection and a matching HLA type.

This clonotype was detected a few times. Its antigen is unknown. TCRdb re-analysed the reads in MiXCR, keeping a single row per CDR3 protein. Of a few hundred thousand distinct CDR3 sequences listed, just under 40% were seen once; the top ten hold about 48%. Germline CDR1 and CDR2: SEHNR and FQNEAQ (reference sequence). V was cut by 3 bases and J by 3 bases, with 15 bases left in between. There are 15 residues in the CDR3. This chain uses TRBV7-9 with TRBJ2-7; D gene uncertain. The sequence was obtained from a human donor in good health (CMV status not recorded). Some clones in this sample may be carry-over from other donors' samples. Source: cultured PBMCs, taken from culture after CMV antigen stimulation. This CDR3 reads CASSFPGGTHYEQYF. CDR3 coding DNA: TGTGCCAGCAGCTTCCCCGGCGGAACCCACTACGAGCAGTACTTC.